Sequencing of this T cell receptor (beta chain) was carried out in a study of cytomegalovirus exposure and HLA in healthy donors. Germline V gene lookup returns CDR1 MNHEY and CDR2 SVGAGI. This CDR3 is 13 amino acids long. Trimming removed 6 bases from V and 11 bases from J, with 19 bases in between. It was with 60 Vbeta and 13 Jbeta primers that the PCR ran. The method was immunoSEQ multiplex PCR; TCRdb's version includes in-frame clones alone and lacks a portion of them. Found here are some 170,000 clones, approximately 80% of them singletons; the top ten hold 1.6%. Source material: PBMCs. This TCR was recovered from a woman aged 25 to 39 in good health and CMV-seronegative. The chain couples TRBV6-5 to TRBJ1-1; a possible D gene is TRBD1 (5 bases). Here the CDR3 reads CASSRAQEHEAFF. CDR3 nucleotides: TGTGCCAGCAGCAGGGCACAGGAACACGAGGCTTTCTTT.